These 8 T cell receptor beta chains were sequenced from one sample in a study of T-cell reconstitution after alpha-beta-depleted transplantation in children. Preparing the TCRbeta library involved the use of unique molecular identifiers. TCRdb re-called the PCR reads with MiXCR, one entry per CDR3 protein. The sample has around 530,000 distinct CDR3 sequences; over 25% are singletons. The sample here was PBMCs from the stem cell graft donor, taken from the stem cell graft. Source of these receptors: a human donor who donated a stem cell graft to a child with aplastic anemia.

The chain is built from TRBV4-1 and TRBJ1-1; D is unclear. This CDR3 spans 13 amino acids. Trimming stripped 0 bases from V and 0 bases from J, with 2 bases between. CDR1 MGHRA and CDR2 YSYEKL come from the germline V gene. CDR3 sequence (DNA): TGCGCCAGCAGCCAAGATGTGAACACTGAAGCTTTCTTT. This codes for CASSQDVNTEAFF.

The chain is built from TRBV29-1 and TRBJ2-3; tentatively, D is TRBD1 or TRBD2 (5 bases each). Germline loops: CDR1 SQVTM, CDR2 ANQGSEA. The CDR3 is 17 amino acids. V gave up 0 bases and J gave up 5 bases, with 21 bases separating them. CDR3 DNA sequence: TGCAGCGTTGAAGACGCCCCAGGGCGCGGGTACGGAGATACGCAGTATTTT. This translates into CSVEDAPGRGYGDTQYF.

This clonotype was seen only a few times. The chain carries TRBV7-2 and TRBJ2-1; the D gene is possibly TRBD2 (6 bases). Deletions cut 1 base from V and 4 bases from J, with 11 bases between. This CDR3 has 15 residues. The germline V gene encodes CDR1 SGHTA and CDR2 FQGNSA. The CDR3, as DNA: TGTGCCAGCAGCTTAGGTGTAGCGGAGTACAATGAGCAGTTCTTC. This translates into CASSLGVAEYNEQFF. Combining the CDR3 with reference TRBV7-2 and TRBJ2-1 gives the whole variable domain GAGVSQSPSNKVTEKGKDVELRCDPISGHTALYWYRQSLGQGLEFLIYFQGNSAPDKSGLPSDRFSAERTGGSVSTLTIQRTQQEDSAVYLCASSLGVAEYNEQFFGPGTRLTVL.

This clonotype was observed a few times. CDR3 sequence reads: CASTPTGGPSNTGELFF. CDR3 in DNA: TGTGCCAGCACCCCGACCGGCGGGCCCTCGAACACCGGGGAGCTGTTTTTT. This chain connects TRBV25-1 to TRBJ2-2; D is perhaps TRBD2 (5 bases). Germline CDR1 and CDR2: MGHDK and SYGVNS. The CDR3 is 17 residues long. V lost 7 bases to trimming and J lost 0 bases, with 18 bases between them.

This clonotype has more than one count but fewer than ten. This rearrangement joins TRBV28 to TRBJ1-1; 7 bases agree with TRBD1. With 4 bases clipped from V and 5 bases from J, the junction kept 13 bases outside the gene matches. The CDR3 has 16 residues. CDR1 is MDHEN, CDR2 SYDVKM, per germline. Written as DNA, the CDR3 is TGTGCCAGCAGTTCCGCCCAGGGGGGCGGAAGAACTGAAGCTTTCTTT. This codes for CASSSAQGGGRTEAFF.

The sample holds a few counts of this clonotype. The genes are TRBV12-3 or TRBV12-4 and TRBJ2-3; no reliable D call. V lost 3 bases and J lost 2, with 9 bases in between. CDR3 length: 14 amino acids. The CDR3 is CASSFSGNTDTQYF. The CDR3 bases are TGTGCCAGCAGTTTTTCCGGTAACACAGATACGCAGTATTTT.

Here the CDR3 DNA reads TGCGCCAGCAGCCAAGACGTCGGACTAAGCACCGGGGAGCTGTTTTTT. Protein sequence: CASSQDVGLSTGELFF. J is TRBJ2-2 and V is TRBV4-3; D may be TRBD2 (6 bases). V lost 0 bases and J 4 bases, leaving 12 bases between the germline ends. The V gene's germline CDR1 is LGHNA and CDR2 YSLEER. The CDR3 contains 16 residues.

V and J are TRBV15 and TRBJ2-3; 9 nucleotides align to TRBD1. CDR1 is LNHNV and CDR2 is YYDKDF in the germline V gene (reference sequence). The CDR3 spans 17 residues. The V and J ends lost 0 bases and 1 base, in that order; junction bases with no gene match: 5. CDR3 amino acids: CATSRDLRTGGTDTQYF. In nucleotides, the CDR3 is TGTGCCACCAGCAGAGATCTCCGGACAGGGGGCACAGATACGCAGTATTTT.